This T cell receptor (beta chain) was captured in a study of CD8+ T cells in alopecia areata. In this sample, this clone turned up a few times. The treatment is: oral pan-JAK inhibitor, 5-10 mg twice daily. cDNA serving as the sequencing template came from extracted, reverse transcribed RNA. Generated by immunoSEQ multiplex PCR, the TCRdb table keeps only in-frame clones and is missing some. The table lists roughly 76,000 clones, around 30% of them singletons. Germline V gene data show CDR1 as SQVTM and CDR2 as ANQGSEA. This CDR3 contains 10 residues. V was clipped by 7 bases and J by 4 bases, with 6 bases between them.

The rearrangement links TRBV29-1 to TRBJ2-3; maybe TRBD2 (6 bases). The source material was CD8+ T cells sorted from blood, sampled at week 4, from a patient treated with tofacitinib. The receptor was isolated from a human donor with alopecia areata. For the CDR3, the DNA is TGCAGCGGGGAGGCAGATACGCAGTATTTT. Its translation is CSGEADTQYF.